Listed here are 9 T cell receptor beta chains from one sample, sequenced in a study of cytomegalovirus exposure and HLA in healthy donors listed by TCRdb under 2017. Library creation used the immunoSEQ multiplex PCR assay. The multiplex PCR relied on a mix of 60 forward primers for TCR Vbeta segments and 13 reverse primers for TCR Jbeta segments. Here the immuneACCESS table is served through TCRdb, limited to in-frame sequences with V and J called. Missing clones are a known gap in these copies; in checked studies unresolved V genes cover under half, and the rest lacks a known reason. Across this sample there are under 100,000 clones, with less than 85% seen only once. The ten most abundant clones make up 13% of the sample. The sample taken for sequencing was PBMCs. These receptors came from a human donor in good health.

The chain combines TRBV7-6 with TRBJ2-5, with 11 bases fitting TRBD2. The V gene end was trimmed by 8 bases and the J gene end by 5 bases; junction bases not matched to a gene: 10. This CDR3 is built from 15 residues. Germline V gene sequence: CDR1 SGHVS, CDR2 FNYEAQ. CDR3 amino acids: CASGYSGGASETQYF. CDR3 nucleotides: TGTGCCAGCGGATATAGCGGGGGGGCATCCGAGACCCAGTACTTC. Filled out from reference TRBV7-6 and TRBJ2-5, the complete variable domain reads GAGVSQSPRYKVTKRGQDVALRCDPISGHVSLYWYRQALGQGPEFLTYFNYEAQQDKSGLPNDRFSAERPEGSISTLTIQRTEQRDSAMYRCASGYSGGASETQYFGPGTRLLVL.

The chain has TRBV4-2 and TRBJ2-5, with 9 bases matching TRBD2. Germline loops: CDR1 LGHNA, CDR2 YNFKEQ. V was clipped by 1 base and J by 1 base; unmatched bases: 4. The CDR3 extends over 16 amino acids. Here the CDR3 DNA reads TGTGCCAGCAGCCAAGTGGGTAGCGGGGGCCAAGAGACCCAGTACTTC. Translated: CASSQVGSGGQETQYF.

This chain uses TRBV12-5 with TRBJ2-3, with a tentative D call TRBD2 (5 bases). Trimming took off 0 bases at V and 0 bases at J, with 16 bases between the two ends. The CDR3 loop spans 18 amino acids. Germline CDR1 reads LGHNT; CDR2 reads FRNRAP. CDR3 DNA sequence: TGTGCTAGTGGTTTGGTACCCGACGGACTTACTAGCACAGATACGCAGTATTTT. Residues: CASGLVPDGLTSTDTQYF.

This chain uses TRBV6-5 with TRBJ2-3; a possible D gene is TRBD1 (5 bases). CDR3 length: 15 amino acids. CDR1 MNHEY and CDR2 SVGAGI come from the germline V gene. V lost 0 bases to trimming and J lost 5 bases, with 12 bases between them. CDR3 loop: CASSYSWGPRDTQYF. The CDR3 DNA sequence: TGTGCCAGCAGTTACTCTTGGGGCCCCAGAGATACGCAGTATTTT.

The chain couples TRBV7-2 to TRBJ1-4, with D hard to call. V lost 0 bases, J lost 7 bases, and 6 bases lay in between. The CDR3 extends over 13 amino acids. The germline V gene encodes CDR1 SGHTA and CDR2 FQGNSA. Here the CDR3 reads CASSLANGEKLFF. The CDR3 coding sequence is TGTGCCAGCAGCTTAGCGAACGGTGAAAAACTGTTTTTT.

About this clone itself: Germline is not matched at one junction end, which may reflect a read error. The chain couples TRBV7-7 to TRBJ2-5; TRBD1 might be the D (5 bases). The CDR3 sequence is 14 residues long. CDR1 and CDR2 (germline): SSHAT, FNYEAQ (reference sequence). DNA of the CDR3: TGTGCTAGCAGCTTAGCTGGGGCTGGGGAGACCCAGTACTTC. Translated: CASSLAGAGETQYF.

About this clone itself: Other DNA sequences in this specimen translate into the identical CDR3. The chain joins TRBV5-4 to TRBJ1-2; D perhaps matches TRBD1 (6 bases). Germline CDR1 SGHNT, CDR2 YYREEE (reference sequence). Trimming removed 0 bases from V and 0 bases from J, with 6 bases in between. The CDR3 sequence is 14 residues long. The CDR3 region is CASSLGTANYGYTF. Here the CDR3 DNA reads TGTGCCAGCAGCTTGGGGACAGCTAACTATGGCTACACCTTC.

V and J are TRBV6-5 and TRBJ1-2, with TRBD1 matching over 8 bases. J was trimmed by 5 bases and V by 4 bases; bases with no gene match: 6. The CDR3 is made up of 14 amino acids. The germline V gene has CDR1 MNHEY and CDR2 SVGAGI. Here the CDR3 reads CASSFGTGIYGYTF. The CDR3, as DNA: TGTGCCAGCAGTTTCGGGACAGGAATATATGGCTACACCTTC.

The J gene is TRBJ2-7, the V gene TRBV7-9, with TRBD1 matching 7 bases. The CDR3 runs to 14 residues. J lost 6 bases, V lost 4 bases, and 9 bases had no gene match. Looked up from germline, CDR1 is SEHNR and CDR2 is FQNEAQ (reference sequence). The CDR3 bases are TGTGCCAGCAGCTCCCGGACAGGAGCACGCGAGCAGTACTTC. This sequence encodes CASSSRTGAREQYF.